Below are 29 T cell receptor beta chains sequenced from a single sample in a study of OX40 agonist ivuxolimab in advanced cancers. Produced via immunoSEQ multiplex PCR; TCRdb's table is partial and in-frame only. Of more than 85,000 clones listed, under 95% were seen once; the top ten hold around 1.6%. This specimen was CD4+ or CD8+ T cells sorted from blood, taken in a trial of the OX40 agonist ivuxolimab. These receptors all come from an adult with an advanced solid tumor such as melanoma, head and neck, liver or kidney cancer.

V is TRBV7-2 and J is TRBJ2-7; 7 bases fit TRBD1. V was pared by 1 base and J by 2 bases, with 5 bases of the junction left unmatched. The CDR3 spans 15 residues. Germline CDR1 SGHTA, CDR2 FQGNSA. CDR3 DNA sequence: TGTGCCAGCAGCTTAGGTGTGGGACAGACCTACGAGCAGTACTTC. The encoded protein is CASSLGVGQTYEQYF.

The V call is TRBV5-1, the J call TRBJ2-5; D uncertain. Germline loops: CDR1 SGHRS, CDR2 YFSETQ. The length of the CDR3 is 11 residues. V lost 5 bases and J 1 base, leaving 3 bases between the germline ends. The CDR3: CASRGQETQYF. Here the CDR3 DNA reads TGCGCCAGCAGGGGCCAAGAGACCCAGTACTTC.

This chain uses TRBV29-1 with TRBJ1-4; D is unclear. This CDR3 is built from 14 residues. V was shortened by 0 bases and J by 8 bases, with 13 bases between the two germline ends. From germline, CDR1 is SQVTM and CDR2 ANQGSEA. The CDR3 protein is CSVEETARGEKLFF. The CDR3 nucleotides read TGCAGCGTTGAAGAAACAGCGAGAGGGGAAAAACTGTTTTTT.

This CDR3 reads CASKMDSNNEQFF. The CDR3 DNA follows: TGTGCCAGCAAGATGGACAGTAACAATGAGCAGTTCTTC. This chain links TRBV6-5 with TRBJ2-1; tentatively, D is TRBD1 (6 bases). This CDR3 spans 13 amino acids. Germline values: CDR1 MNHEY, CDR2 SVGAGI. The V end lost 7 bases, the J end lost 5 bases, and 12 bases lay between the germline ends.

The chain couples TRBV28 to TRBJ1-4; the D is unclear. CDR3 length equals 15 residues. Germline values: CDR1 MDHEN, CDR2 SYDVKM. V lost 2 bases and J 5 bases, leaving 12 bases between the germline ends. The chain's CDR3 is CASSLGATKNEKLFF. CDR3 nucleotides: TGTGCCAGCAGTTTAGGAGCAACTAAAAATGAAAAACTGTTTTTT. Filled out from reference TRBV28 and TRBJ1-4, the complete variable domain reads DVKVTQSSRYLVKRTGEKVFLECVQDMDHENMFWYRQDPGLGLRLIYFSYDVKMKEKGDIPEGYSVSREKKERFSLILESASTNQTSMYLCASSLGATKNEKLFFGSGTQLSVL.

This clone appeared once. This sequence joins TRBV5-5 and TRBJ2-7; 10 nucleotides match TRBD2. CDR1 and CDR2 (germline): SGHKS, YYEKEE (reference sequence). V lost 2 bases to trimming and J lost 3 bases; unmatched junction nucleotides: 5. The CDR3 sequence is 15 residues long. The CDR3 nucleotides are TGTGCCAGCAGCTTATCACTAGCGGGGCTCTACGAGCAGTACTTC. Its translation: CASSLSLAGLYEQYF.

V is TRBV28 and J is TRBJ2-5; unclear D gene. CDR1 MDHEN and CDR2 SYDVKM come from the germline V gene. The V gene lost 6 bases and the J gene lost 5 bases, with 10 bases spanning the gap. This CDR3 has 12 residues. This CDR3 is CASSPFGETQYF. The DNA for the CDR3 is TGTGCCAGCAGCCCCTTTGGGGAGACCCAGTACTTC.

The chain links TRBV5-1 to TRBJ1-2, with a tentative D call TRBD1 (5 bases). The CDR3 length is 16 residues. The V end lost 0 bases, the J end lost 0 bases, and 12 bases lay between the germline ends. Germline CDR1 reads SGHRS; CDR2 reads YFSETQ. CDR3 nucleotide sequence: TGCGCCAGCAGCTTGGACTGGACATCCACTAACTATGGCTACACCTTC. Translating gives CASSLDWTSTNYGYTF.

The CDR3 spells CASAGTSVRDEQFF. CDR3 in DNA: TGTGCCAGCGCCGGGACATCAGTGCGGGATGAGCAGTTCTTC. The chain is built from TRBV6-5 and TRBJ2-1, with a possible D match to TRBD1 (6 bases). Germline-derived CDR1 and CDR2 are MNHEY and SVGAGI. CDR3 size: 14 residues. The V end lost 8 bases, the J end lost 8 bases, and 19 bases lay between the germline ends.

V is TRBV11-2 and J is TRBJ2-3; perhaps D is TRBD1 or TRBD2 (6 bases each). CDR1 is SGHAT and CDR2 is FQNNGV in the germline V gene. V dropped 5 bases and J dropped 6 bases, with 9 bases sitting between them. The CDR3 has 12 amino acids. The CDR3 DNA is TGTGCCAGCAGCATAGGGGGGGATACGCAGTATTTT. As protein: CASSIGGDTQYF.

The chain recombines TRBV14 with TRBJ2-7; weak D call: TRBD1 (6 bases). Between the trimmed V and J ends, which lost 4 bases and 3 bases, there was a span of 13 bases. Germline CDR1 SGHDN, CDR2 FVKESK. The CDR3 is made up of 14 amino acids. The CDR3 nucleotides are TGTGCCAGCAGCCGGACAGTCGGCTTCTACGAGCAGTACTTC. It specifies CASSRTVGFYEQYF.

This clone was found once. This rearrangement joins TRBV7-2 to TRBJ2-7; D is ambiguous. CDR3 size: 15 residues. Germline V gene lookup returns CDR1 SGHTA and CDR2 FQGNSA. Trimming removed 2 bases at V and 2 bases at J, with 13 bases between. The CDR3, as DNA: TGTGCCAGCAGCTTAAGTTCACAGACCACCTACGAGCAGTACTTC. Protein sequence: CASSLSSQTTYEQYF.

The chain recombines TRBV7-2 with TRBJ2-7, with 7 bases that match TRBD2. The V gene end was trimmed by 5 bases and the J gene end by 4 bases; junction bases not matched to a gene: 5. The CDR3 runs 13 residues. Germline CDR1 reads SGHTA; CDR2 reads FQGNSA. In nucleotides, the CDR3 is TGTGCCAGCAGCCGTGAGCGGGGTTACGAGCAGTACTTC. Translated: CASSRERGYEQYF.

This clone appeared a single time. A read error may account for a junction end that differs from germline. This rearrangement joins TRBV5-1 to TRBJ2-7; D is ambiguous. The germline V gene has CDR1 SGHRS and CDR2 YFSETQ. This CDR3 is built from 14 residues. CDR3 DNA sequence: TGCGCCGGCAGCTTGGTGCACGGAACCTACGAGCAGTACTTC. Its translation is CAGSLVHGTYEQYF.

The chain combines TRBV30 with TRBJ1-1; D might be TRBD1 (5 bases). Germline CDR1 GTSNPN, CDR2 SVGIG (reference sequence). CDR3 length equals 12 residues. The CDR3 DNA reads TGTGTCCTAGTTGGGGGGGGCACTGAAGCTTTCTTT. Protein: CVLVGGGTEAFF.

The chain is built from TRBV2 and TRBJ1-1; D remains ambiguous. CDR3 size: 13 residues. From germline, CDR1 is SNHLY and CDR2 FYNNEI. The V end lost 5 bases, the J end lost 2 bases, and 9 bases lay between the germline ends. CDR3 protein: CASSSYRNTEAFF. The CDR3 DNA reads TGTGCCAGCAGTTCCTACAGAAACACTGAAGCTTTCTTT.

The rearrangement uses TRBV7-9 and TRBJ2-3; D might be TRBD2 (5 bases). Germline V CDR1 and CDR2: SEHNR, FQNEAQ (reference sequence). Trimming cost V 5 bases and J 0 bases, with 9 bases left between them. This CDR3 region has 14 residues. DNA of the CDR3: TGTGCCAGCAGCCCTAGCAAAAGCACAGATACGCAGTATTTT. Translation: CASSPSKSTDTQYF.

The V call is TRBV7-9, the J call TRBJ2-3; TRBD2 agrees at 7 bases. The CDR3 totals 15 residues. Germline V gene data show CDR1 as SEHNR and CDR2 as FQNEAQ (reference sequence). Losses at the gene ends were 3 bases for V and 3 bases for J; bases not matched to a gene: 6. CDR3 in amino acids: CASSLGRVRTDTQYF. The CDR3, as DNA: TGTGCCAGCAGCTTGGGGAGGGTACGGACAGATACGCAGTATTTT. Full variable domain (outside the CDR3, taken from reference TRBV7-9 and TRBJ2-3): DTGVSQNPRHKITKRGQNVTFRCDPISEHNRLYWYRQTLGQGPEFLTYFQNEAQLEKSRLLSDRFSAERPKGSFSTLEIQRTEQGDSAMYLCASSLGRVRTDTQYFGPGTRLTVL.

To note about this clone: The junction and the germline gene differ at one end; a read error may be behind it. The chain joins TRBV7-7 to TRBJ2-5; 15 bases fit TRBD2. The CDR3 length is 19 residues. Germline V CDR1 and CDR2: SSHAT, FNYEAQ (reference sequence). The CDR3 DNA reads TGTGCTAGCAGCTTGGGACTAGCGGGAGGCGCTCGAGGGGCCGGGGCCCAGTACTTC. Translation: CASSLGLAGGARGAGAQYF.

The chain couples TRBV7-6 to TRBJ2-5; no reliable D call. Per germline, CDR1 SGHVS and CDR2 FNYEAQ. V was shortened by 2 bases and J by 5 bases, with 9 bases between the two germline ends. The CDR3 covers 13 residues. CDR3 bases: TGTGCCAGCAGCTTACTGCAAGGGGAGACCCAGTACTTC. It codes for CASSLLQGETQYF.

The genes are TRBV28 and TRBJ1-2, with D uncertain. The CDR3 is 14 amino acids. The germline V and J ends were trimmed by 1 base and 7 bases, with 13 bases remaining between them. Germline-derived CDR1 and CDR2 are MDHEN and SYDVKM. Here the CDR3 reads CASSLSVDSGGYTF. In DNA, the CDR3 is TGTGCCAGCAGTTTATCAGTGGATTCAGGTGGCTACACCTTC.

The V call is TRBV28, the J call TRBJ2-5; 9 positions agree with TRBD1. The trim removed 6 bases at V and 1 base at J, leaving 6 bases unmatched. Germline V gene sequence: CDR1 MDHEN, CDR2 SYDVKM. The CDR3 loop spans 15 amino acids. The CDR3 protein is CASRPGTGLQETQYF. CDR3 nucleotides: TGTGCCAGCAGGCCCGGGACAGGGCTCCAAGAGACCCAGTACTTC.

The chain uses TRBV19 and TRBJ1-5, with a tentative D call TRBD1 (5 bases). The CDR3 totals 14 residues. V was pared by 5 bases and J by 1 base, with 9 bases between. The germline gives CDR1 LNHDA, CDR2 SQIVND (reference sequence). The CDR3 loop reads CASSGTGSNQPQHF. DNA for the CDR3: TGTGCCAGTAGTGGGACTGGGAGCAATCAGCCCCAGCATTTT.

The chain employs TRBV6-1 and TRBJ1-5; D remains unclear. The CDR3 has 15 amino acids. The V end was cut by 2 bases, the J end by 0 bases, with 8 bases between. The germline V gene has CDR1 MNHNS and CDR2 SASEGT. This CDR3 reads CASSERPVSNQPQHF. In DNA, the CDR3 is TGTGCCAGCAGTGAAAGGCCAGTTAGCAATCAGCCCCAGCATTTT.

The chain employs TRBV5-1 and TRBJ2-2; perhaps TRBD1 as D (6 bases). The germline CDR1 and CDR2 sequences are SGHRS and YFSETQ. V lost 7 bases, J lost 6 bases, and 13 bases lay in between. This CDR3 has 13 residues. The CDR3 DNA follows: TGCGCCAGCGGCACAGGGTTACCCGGGGAGCTGTTTTTT. Translated: CASGTGLPGELFF.

The V and J genes are TRBV28 and TRBJ1-2; D gene ambiguous. Germline lookup yields CDR1 MDHEN and CDR2 SYDVKM. The CDR3 runs 13 residues. V was cut by 5 bases and J by 4 bases, with 11 bases left in between. CDR3 sequence reads: CASSLPRLYGYTF. CDR3 sequence (DNA): TGTGCCAGCAGTCTCCCAAGGCTCTATGGCTACACCTTC.

The chain links TRBV2 to TRBJ2-7; 7 bases are a match to TRBD1. Germline V lookup: CDR1 SNHLY, CDR2 FYNNEI. The J segment lost 0 bases and the V segment lost 6 bases, leaving 8 bases of the junction unmatched. This CDR3 contains 15 residues. The CDR3 DNA sequence: TGTGCCAGCAGGCTTAGAGGACAGGACTCCTACGAGCAGTACTTC. It codes for CASRLRGQDSYEQYF.

This clone is a singleton in its sample. The rearrangement links TRBV7-6 to TRBJ2-7; 7 bases match TRBD1. CDR3 length: 17 residues. With V trimmed by 5 bases and J by 7 bases, 20 bases remained unmatched. Germline loops: CDR1 SGHVS, CDR2 FNYEAQ. The DNA for the CDR3 is TGTGCCAGCAGCCCCACAGGGGACCCATCGGGATGGCGAGAGCAGTACTTC. Residues: CASSPTGDPSGWREQYF.

The chain employs TRBV18 and TRBJ2-4; no firm D call. Germline V CDR1 and CDR2: KGHSH, LQKENI. The CDR3 length is 16 residues. Trimming cost V 6 bases and J 0 bases, with 15 bases left between them. DNA of the CDR3: TGTGCCAGCTCCCACAATTGGCAGGTAGCCAAAAACATTCAGTACTTC. Protein product: CASSHNWQVAKNIQYF.